This TCR beta chain is drawn from a study of blood T cell repertoires in COVID-19. For the study at large: Specimens from acute and convalescent COVID-19 originated in the United States, Italy and Spain. PBMCs, B-cell-depleted T cells, or T cells were the source of the cDNA or gDNA that made up the material.

This clone was detected a few times. Membership in each cohort depended on participant-reported clinical history. For recovered donors of Cohort 3, there were two negative PCRs, clearance, or symptom resolution. Measured with immunoSEQ multiplex PCR; TCRdb has only the in-frame clones, and not every one. This table has approximately 180,000 clones, around 73% appearing once. The clonotype was recovered from a woman between 50 and 59 years old who had recovered from COVID-19. The specimen sequenced was PBMCs or T cells enriched from blood (not recorded which).

The CDR3 bases are TGCGCCAGCAGCCAAGATAACTTTAACACCGGGGAGCTGTTTTTT. Its translation is CASSQDNFNTGELFF. The chain employs TRBV4-3 and TRBJ2-2; D remains ambiguous. Germline V gene sequence: CDR1 LGHNA, CDR2 YSLEER. This CDR3 has 15 residues. Trimming removed 0 bases at V and 2 bases at J, with 7 bases between.